This T cell receptor beta chain was obtained from a study of blood T cell repertoires in COVID-19. About the study: Sample material is recorded as cDNA or gDNA derived from T cells, B-cell-depleted T cells, or PBMCs.

The V gene's germline CDR1 is SGHRS and CDR2 YFSETQ. There are 15 residues in the CDR3. The V and J ends lost 4 bases and 7 bases respectively, with 18 bases between them. Recruits, aged about 18 to 100 years, lived in 20 to 30 US areas. Membership in each cohort depended on participant-reported clinical history. Original methodology: Amplification with reference gene primers provided the estimates of nucleated cell counts. Profiled with immunoSEQ multiplex PCR; TCRdb holds only in-frame clones, not every one. V and J calls and clone size are those listed in that table; D and trimming were worked out from the DNA. The sample includes roughly 200,000 clones, around 85% of them seen just once.

The sample was PBMCs or T cells enriched from blood (not recorded which). The clonotype was recovered from a man aged 40-50 years who had recovered from COVID-19. V usage is TRBV5-1 and J usage is TRBJ2-1; tentatively, D is TRBD2 (6 bases). CDR3 coding DNA: TGCGCCAGCAGCCATAGACCTGGGAGGCCTAATGAGCAGTTCTTC. It yields the protein CASSHRPGRPNEQFF.